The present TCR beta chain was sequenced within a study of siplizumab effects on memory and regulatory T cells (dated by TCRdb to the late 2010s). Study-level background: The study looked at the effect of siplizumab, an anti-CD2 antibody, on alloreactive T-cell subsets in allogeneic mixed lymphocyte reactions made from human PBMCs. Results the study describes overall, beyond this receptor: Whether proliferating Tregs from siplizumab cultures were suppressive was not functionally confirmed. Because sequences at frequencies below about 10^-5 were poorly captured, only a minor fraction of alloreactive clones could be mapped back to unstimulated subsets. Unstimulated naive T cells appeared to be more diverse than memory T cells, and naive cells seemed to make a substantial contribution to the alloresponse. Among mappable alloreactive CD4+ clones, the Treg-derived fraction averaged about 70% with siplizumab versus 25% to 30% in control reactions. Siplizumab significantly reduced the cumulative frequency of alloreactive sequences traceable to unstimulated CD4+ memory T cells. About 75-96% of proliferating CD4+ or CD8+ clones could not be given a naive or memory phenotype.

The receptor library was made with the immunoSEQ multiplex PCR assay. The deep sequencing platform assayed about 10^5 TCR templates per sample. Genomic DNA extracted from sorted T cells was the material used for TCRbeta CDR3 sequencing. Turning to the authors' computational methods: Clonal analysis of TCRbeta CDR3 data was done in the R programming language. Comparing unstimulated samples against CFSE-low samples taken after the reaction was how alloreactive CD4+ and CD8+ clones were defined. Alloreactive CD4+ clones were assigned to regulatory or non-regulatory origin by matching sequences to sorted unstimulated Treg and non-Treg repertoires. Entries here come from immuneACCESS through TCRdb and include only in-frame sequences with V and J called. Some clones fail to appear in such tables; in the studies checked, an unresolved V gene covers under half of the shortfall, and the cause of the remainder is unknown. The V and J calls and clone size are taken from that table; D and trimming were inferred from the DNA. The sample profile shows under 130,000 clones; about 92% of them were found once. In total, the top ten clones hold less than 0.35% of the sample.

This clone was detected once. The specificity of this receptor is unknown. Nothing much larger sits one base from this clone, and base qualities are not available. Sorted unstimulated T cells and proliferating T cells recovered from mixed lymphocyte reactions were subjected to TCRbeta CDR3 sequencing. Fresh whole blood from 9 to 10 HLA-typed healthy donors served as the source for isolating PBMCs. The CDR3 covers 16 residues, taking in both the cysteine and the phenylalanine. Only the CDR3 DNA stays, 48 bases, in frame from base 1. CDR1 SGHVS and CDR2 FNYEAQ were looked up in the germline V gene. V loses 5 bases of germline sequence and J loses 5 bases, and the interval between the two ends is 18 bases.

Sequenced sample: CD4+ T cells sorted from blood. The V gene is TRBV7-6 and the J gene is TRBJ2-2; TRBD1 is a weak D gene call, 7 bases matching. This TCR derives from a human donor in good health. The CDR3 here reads CASSRRLAGGTGELFF. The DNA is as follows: TGTGCCAGCAGCCGCCGTCTAGCAGGGGGGACCGGGGAGCTGTTTTTT.